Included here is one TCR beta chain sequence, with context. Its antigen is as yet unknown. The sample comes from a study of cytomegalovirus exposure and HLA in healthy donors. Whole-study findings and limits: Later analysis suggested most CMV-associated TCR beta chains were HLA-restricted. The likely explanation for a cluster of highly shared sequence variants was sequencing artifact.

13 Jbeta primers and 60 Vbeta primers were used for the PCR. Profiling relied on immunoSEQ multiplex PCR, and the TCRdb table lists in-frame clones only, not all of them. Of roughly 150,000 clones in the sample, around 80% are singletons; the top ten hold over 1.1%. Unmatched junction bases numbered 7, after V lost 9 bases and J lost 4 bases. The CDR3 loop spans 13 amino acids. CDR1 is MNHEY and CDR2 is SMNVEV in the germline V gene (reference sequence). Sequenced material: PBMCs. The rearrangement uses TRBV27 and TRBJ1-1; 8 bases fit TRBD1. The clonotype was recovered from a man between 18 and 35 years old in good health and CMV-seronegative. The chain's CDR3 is CASRTGSLTEAFF. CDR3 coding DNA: TGTGCCAGTAGGACAGGGTCGCTCACTGAAGCTTTCTTT.